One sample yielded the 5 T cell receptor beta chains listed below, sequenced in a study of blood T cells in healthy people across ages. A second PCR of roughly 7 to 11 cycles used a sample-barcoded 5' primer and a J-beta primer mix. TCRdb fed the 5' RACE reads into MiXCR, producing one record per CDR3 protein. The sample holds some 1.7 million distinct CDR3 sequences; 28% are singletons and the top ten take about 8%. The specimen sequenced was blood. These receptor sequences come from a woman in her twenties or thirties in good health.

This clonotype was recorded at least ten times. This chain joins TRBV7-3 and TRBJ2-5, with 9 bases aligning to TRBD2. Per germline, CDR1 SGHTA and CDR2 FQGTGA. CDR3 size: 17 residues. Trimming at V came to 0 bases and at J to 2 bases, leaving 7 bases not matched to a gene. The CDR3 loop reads CASSLTLPSGEQETQYF. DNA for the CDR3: TGTGCCAGCAGCTTAACCCTGCCTAGCGGGGAACAAGAGACCCAGTACTTC.

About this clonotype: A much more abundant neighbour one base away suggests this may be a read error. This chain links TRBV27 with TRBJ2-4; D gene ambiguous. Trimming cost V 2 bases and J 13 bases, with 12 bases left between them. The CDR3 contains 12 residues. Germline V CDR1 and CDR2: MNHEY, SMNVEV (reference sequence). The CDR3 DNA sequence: TGTGCCAGCAGTTTAATGGGTTCTGAGCAGTACTTC. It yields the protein CASSLMGSEQYF.

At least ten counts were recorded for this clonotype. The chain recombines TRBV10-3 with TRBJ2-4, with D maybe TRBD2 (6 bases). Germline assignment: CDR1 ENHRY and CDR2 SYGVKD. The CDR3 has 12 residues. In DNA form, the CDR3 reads TGTGGGGGGGAACCAGCCAAAAACATTCAGTACTTC. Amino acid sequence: CGGEPAKNIQYF.

The CDR3 DNA follows: TGTGCCTGGGAGGGGGCGAGGACTGAAGCTTTCTTT. Its translation is CAWEGARTEAFF. J is TRBJ1-1 and V is TRBV30; 7 bases align to TRBD1. Germline CDR1 GTSNPN, CDR2 SVGIG (reference sequence). V gave up 5 bases and J gave up 5 bases; unmatched junction bases: 5. This CDR3 contains 12 residues.

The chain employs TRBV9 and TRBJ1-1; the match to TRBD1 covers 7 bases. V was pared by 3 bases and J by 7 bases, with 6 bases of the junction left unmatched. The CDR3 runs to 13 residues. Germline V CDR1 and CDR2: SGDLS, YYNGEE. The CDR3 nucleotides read TGTGCCAGCAGCGGCCTCCAGGGGGATGAAGCTTTCTTT. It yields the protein CASSGLQGDEAFF.